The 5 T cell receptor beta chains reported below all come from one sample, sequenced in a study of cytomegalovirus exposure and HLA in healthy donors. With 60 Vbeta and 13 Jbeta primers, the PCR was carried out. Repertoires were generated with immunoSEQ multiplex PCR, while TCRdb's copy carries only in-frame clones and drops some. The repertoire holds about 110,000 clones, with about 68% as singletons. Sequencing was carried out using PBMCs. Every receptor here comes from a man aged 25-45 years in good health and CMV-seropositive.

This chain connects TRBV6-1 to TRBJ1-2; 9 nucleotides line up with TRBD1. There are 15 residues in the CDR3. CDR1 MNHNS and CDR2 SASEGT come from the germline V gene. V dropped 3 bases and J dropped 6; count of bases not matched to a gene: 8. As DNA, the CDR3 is TGTGCCAGCAGTGAGGCTCCGGGACAGGGAAATGGCTACACCTTC. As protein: CASSEAPGQGNGYTF.

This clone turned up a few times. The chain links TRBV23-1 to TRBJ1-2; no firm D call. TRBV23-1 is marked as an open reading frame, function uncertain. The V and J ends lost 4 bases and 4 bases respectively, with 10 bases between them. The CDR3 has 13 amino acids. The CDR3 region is CASSLHRGYGYTF. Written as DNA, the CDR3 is TGCGCCAGCAGTCTCCATCGGGGCTATGGCTACACCTTC.

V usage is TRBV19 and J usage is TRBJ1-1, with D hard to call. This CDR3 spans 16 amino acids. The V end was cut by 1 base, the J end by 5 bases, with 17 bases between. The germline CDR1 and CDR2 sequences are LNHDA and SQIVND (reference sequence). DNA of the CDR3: TGTGCCAGTAGTATAGGTTTCGGGGTACGAGGGACTGAAGCTTTCTTT. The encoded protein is CASSIGFGVRGTEAFF.

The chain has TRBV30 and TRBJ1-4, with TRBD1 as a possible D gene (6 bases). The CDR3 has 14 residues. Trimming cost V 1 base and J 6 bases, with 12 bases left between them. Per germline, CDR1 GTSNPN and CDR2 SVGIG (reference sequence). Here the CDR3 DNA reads TGTGCCTGGAGTGAGGGCAGGGGTTATGAAAAACTGTTTTTT. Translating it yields CAWSEGRGYEKLFF.

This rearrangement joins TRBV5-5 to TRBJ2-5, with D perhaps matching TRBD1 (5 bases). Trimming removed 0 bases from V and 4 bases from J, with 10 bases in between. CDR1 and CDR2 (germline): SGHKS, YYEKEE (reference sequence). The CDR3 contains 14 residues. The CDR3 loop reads CASSLDRLGETQYF. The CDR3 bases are TGTGCCAGCAGCTTGGACAGGCTTGGAGAGACCCAGTACTTC.